This T cell receptor (beta chain) was identified in a study of blood T cell repertoires in COVID-19. For the study at large: Researchers got acute and convalescent COVID-19 samples from the United States, Italy and Spain. In each case, the material was cDNA or gDNA derived from T cells, B-cell-depleted T cells, or PBMCs.

This CDR3 is 15 amino acids long. Germline loops: CDR1 MDHEN, CDR2 SYDVKM. The V end lost 6 bases, the J end lost 0 bases, and 12 bases lay between the germline ends. In the authors' workflow: From reference gene primer amplification, estimates of nucleated cell counts were derived. Data came from immunoSEQ multiplex PCR; TCRdb stores just in-frame clones and leaves some out. V and J calls and clone size are as listed in that table; D and trimming were resolved from the DNA. The sample lists over 15,000 clones; 75% to 85% were seen once. The receptor was derived from a man at least 80 years old with acute or convalescent COVID-19. Sequenced material: peripheral blood. The chain employs TRBV28 and TRBJ1-3, with D perhaps TRBD1 (5 bases). The CDR3 spells CASSDRQFSGNTIYF. The CDR3 DNA sequence: TGTGCCAGCAGCGACCGACAGTTCTCTGGAAACACCATATATTTT.